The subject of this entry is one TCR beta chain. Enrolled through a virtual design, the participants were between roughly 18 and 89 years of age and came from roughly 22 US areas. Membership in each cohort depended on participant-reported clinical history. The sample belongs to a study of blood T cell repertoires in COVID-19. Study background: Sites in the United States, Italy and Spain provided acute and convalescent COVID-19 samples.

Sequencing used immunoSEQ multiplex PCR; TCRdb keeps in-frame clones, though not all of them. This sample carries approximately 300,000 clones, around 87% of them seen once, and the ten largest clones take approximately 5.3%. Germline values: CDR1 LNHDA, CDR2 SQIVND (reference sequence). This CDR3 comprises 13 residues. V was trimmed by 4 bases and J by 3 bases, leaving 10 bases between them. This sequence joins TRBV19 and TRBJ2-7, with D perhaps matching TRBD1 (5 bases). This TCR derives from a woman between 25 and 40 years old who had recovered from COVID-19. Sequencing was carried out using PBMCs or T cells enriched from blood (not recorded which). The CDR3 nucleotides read TGTGCCAGTAGTAACCAGGGTAGCTACGAGCAGTACTTC. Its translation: CASSNQGSYEQYF.